These T cell receptor beta chains were read from a single sample in a study of early T cells in non-severe SARS-CoV-2 infection. TCRdb itself ran the 5' RACE reads through MiXCR, one entry per CDR3 protein. The sample records around 28,000 distinct CDR3 sequences, around 5.4% being singletons. The specimen sequenced was whole blood. All receptors derive from an adult who was a healthcare worker with PCR-confirmed SARS-CoV-2 infection or an uninfected control (not recorded which). The CDR3 runs from the conserved cysteine through the conserved F or W. D genes are given only for firm matches. Expanded clones get a size class; other rows say once, few or many, or leave the size out.

TGTGCCAGCAGCTGGGGCACCTTGAACACTGAAGCTTTCTTT,CASSWGTLNTEAFF,TRBV5-4,TRBJ1-1,many,.
TGTGCCAGTAGTATCCGGCAGGGGAATCAGCCCCAGCATTTT,CASSIRQGNQPQHF,TRBV19,TRBJ1-5,many,.
TGTGCCACCAGACAGGGGAATGAGCAGTTCTTC,CATRQGNEQFF,TRBV24-1,TRBJ2-1,.,TRBD1
TGCGCCAGCAGCCCCGCGGCGGGAGTCGGAGAGCAGTACTTC,CASSPAAGVGEQYF,TRBV10-1,TRBJ2-7,.,TRBD2
TGTGCCAGCAGCAAAGGGAGGGCCCAAGAGACCCAGTACTTC,CASSKGRAQETQYF,TRBV21-1,TRBJ2-5,many,.
TGTGCCAGCTCACCACCGGACAGGGGACTCGAAAAACTGTTTTTT,CASSPPDRGLEKLFF,TRBV18,TRBJ1-4,many,TRBD1
TGTGCCAGCTCACCAGGGACAGGGAAGAACACTGAAGCTTTCTTT,CASSPGTGKNTEAFF,TRBV18,TRBJ1-1,.,TRBD1
TGTGCCAGCAGTGTGATTGATAGTAATTCACCCCTCCACTTT,CASSVIDSNSPLHF,TRBV2,TRBJ1-6,.,.
TGTGCCAGCAGCTTGGACGGACTCTACAATGAGCAGTTCTTC,CASSLDGLYNEQFF,TRBV7-6,TRBJ2-1,few,.
TGTGCCAGCAGCTACCTCGACAGGGGTGAAGAGACCCAGTACTTC,CASSYLDRGEETQYF,TRBV7-9,TRBJ2-5,many,TRBD1
TGCAGTGCAGCCCCCGGCGGGGGGTACCAAGAGACCCAGTACTTC,CSAAPGGGYQETQYF,TRBV20-1,TRBJ2-5,.,TRBD2
TGTGCCAGCAGCTTAGTATGGAGTGAGACCCAGTACTTC,CASSLVWSETQYF,TRBV11-2,TRBJ2-5,.,.
TGTGCCAGCAGCCCGATCCCGGGACAGACGACTACGCAGTATTTT,CASSPIPGQTTTQYF,TRBV11-2,TRBJ2-3,many,TRBD1
TGTGCCAGCAGTCCGACAGGTCCCGGGGCCAACGTCCTGACTTTC,CASSPTGPGANVLTF,TRBV5-4,TRBJ2-6,.,.
TGTGCCAGCAGCGTAGGACAGGGGAGGGACGAGCAGTACTTC,CASSVGQGRDEQYF,TRBV9,TRBJ2-7,many,.
TGTGCCATCACAGCAGCGGGAGGAGGAGATACGCAGTATTTT,CAITAAGGGDTQYF,TRBV10-3,TRBJ2-3,few,TRBD2
TGTGCCAGCAGTCCCCATGGGGGGCGTCTGGGTAGCGGGTACAATGAGCAGTTCTTC,CASSPHGGRLGSGYNEQFF,TRBV28,TRBJ2-1,.,.
TGTGCCAGCAGGGTAGGACCAGGCACTGAAGCTTTCTTT,CASRVGPGTEAFF,TRBV2,TRBJ1-1,many,.
TGTGCCTGGGGGAGGACAGAGAACTATGGCTACACCTTC,CAWGRTENYGYTF,TRBV30,TRBJ1-2,many,.
TGCAGCGTGTGGTCGGGACCCCTGGACACTGAAGCTTTCTTT,CSVWSGPLDTEAFF,TRBV29-1,TRBJ1-1,many,.
TGCAGTGCTGGATCCTTAGTGTTGGAACCGGAAGCTAGCGGCTACGAGCAGTACTTC,CSAGSLVLEPEASGYEQYF,TRBV20-1,TRBJ2-7,.,TRBD2
TGTGCCAGCAGCTTAGTCCGGGGGGCGCTTGGTTATGGCTACACCTTC,CASSLVRGALGYGYTF,TRBV11-2,TRBJ1-2,many,.
TGCGCCAGCAGCCTGCTACTCACCGACAGGGGCAATTCACCCCTCCACTTT,CASSLLLTDRGNSPLHF,TRBV4-1,TRBJ1-6,.,TRBD1
TGTGCCAGCAGTGACCCGGACCTATACTCCTACGAGCAGTACTTC,CASSDPDLYSYEQYF,TRBV6-1,TRBJ2-7,few,.
TGTGCCAGCAGTGGGGACACTACTAATGAAAAACTGTTTTTT,CASSGDTTNEKLFF,TRBV2,TRBJ1-4,.,.
TGCGCCAGCAGCCAAGATGGACAGGGAGCCTACGAGCAGTACTTC,CASSQDGQGAYEQYF,TRBV4-1,TRBJ2-7,few,TRBD1
TGTGCTAGTGGTTTGGGGGGTGGATGGACGGACGATGGCTACACCTTC,CASGLGGGWTDDGYTF,TRBV12-5,TRBJ1-2,many,.
TGTGCCAGCAGCACAGGGGTCTACGAGCAGTACTTC,CASSTGVYEQYF,TRBV6-1,TRBJ2-7,few,TRBD1
TGTGCCAGCAGCGTAGATCTCTCCGGGACCCTGGGTCGCTACACCTTC,CASSVDLSGTLGRYTF,TRBV9,TRBJ1-2,.,.
TGTGCCAGCAGTGAGGGGACTAGCGGGAGCTATGAGCAGTTCTTC,CASSEGTSGSYEQFF,TRBV6-4,TRBJ2-1,.,TRBD2
TGTGCCAGCAGCTTACAAGACACTGAAGCTTTCTTT,CASSLQDTEAFF,TRBV6-6,TRBJ1-1,many,.
TGCAGTGCCAGAGGAAATTCTAGGCAGGGGGGGACTGAAGCTTTCTTT,CSARGNSRQGGTEAFF,TRBV20-1,TRBJ1-1,many,TRBD1
TGCAGTGCGGGGGGCAGCGGGAGGCCCCATACGCAGTATTTT,CSAGGSGRPHTQYF,TRBV20-1,TRBJ2-3,.,TRBD2
TGTGCCAGCAGTGGACTAACTGGACAGCCCCAGCATTTT,CASSGLTGQPQHF,TRBV6-1,TRBJ1-5,few,.
TGTGCCAGCTCCCCCCCCAGCGGGAGGGCGAATGAGCAGTTCTTC,CASSPPSGRANEQFF,TRBV18,TRBJ2-1,many,TRBD2
TGCAGTGCTAGAGATCACTTACTAGCGGGGAGGGGCGAGCAGTACTTC,CSARDHLLAGRGEQYF,TRBV20-1,TRBJ2-7,few,TRBD2
TGTGCCAGCAGCTTTGATTCCCTCGCGGGGCCCCTAGGTTACGAGCAGTACTTC,CASSFDSLAGPLGYEQYF,TRBV7-9,TRBJ2-7,many,.
TGTGCCAGCAGCCCCGGGGAGGAGGAAGAGACCCAGTACTTC,CASSPGEEEETQYF,TRBV5-4,TRBJ2-5,many,.
TGCGCCAGCAGTGACATCGGAGTCCCTTACAATGAGCAGTTCTTC,CASSDIGVPYNEQFF,TRBV10-1,TRBJ2-1,few,.
TGTGCCAGCAGCGCCGAGGCTGGGGCCAACGTCCTGACTTTC,CASSAEAGANVLTF,TRBV14,TRBJ2-6,.,.
TGTGCCAGCAGTAGGGGACAGACTTACAATGAGCAGTTCTTC,CASSRGQTYNEQFF,TRBV27,TRBJ2-1,many,TRBD1
TGCAGTGCTAGCCCTAGCGGGATTCTTAGCTCCTACAATGAGCAGTTCTTC,CSASPSGILSSYNEQFF,TRBV20-1,TRBJ2-1,few,TRBD2
TGCAGTGCTAGCACAGCGGGAGGGCGGAGGGAAGAGACCCAGTACTTC,CSASTAGGRREETQYF,TRBV20-1,TRBJ2-5,.,TRBD2
TGTGCCAGCAGCTTAGCACAGGGGGGGAGATACGAGCAGTACTTC,CASSLAQGGRYEQYF,TRBV11-2,TRBJ2-7,few,.